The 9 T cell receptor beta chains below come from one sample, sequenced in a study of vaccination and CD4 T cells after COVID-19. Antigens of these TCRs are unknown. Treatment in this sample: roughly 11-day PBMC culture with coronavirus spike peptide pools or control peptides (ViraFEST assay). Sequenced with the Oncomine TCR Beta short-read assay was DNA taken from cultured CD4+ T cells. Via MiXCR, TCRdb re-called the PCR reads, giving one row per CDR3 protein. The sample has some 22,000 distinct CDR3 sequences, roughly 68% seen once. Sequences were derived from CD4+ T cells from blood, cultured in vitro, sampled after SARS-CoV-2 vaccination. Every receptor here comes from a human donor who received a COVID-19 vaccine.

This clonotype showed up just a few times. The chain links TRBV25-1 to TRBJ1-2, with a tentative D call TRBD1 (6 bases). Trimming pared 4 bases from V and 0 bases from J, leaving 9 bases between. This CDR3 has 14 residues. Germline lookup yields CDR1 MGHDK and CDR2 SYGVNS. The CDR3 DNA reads TGTGCCAGCAGTGTAGGGGGTCCTAACTATGGCTACACCTTC. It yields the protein CASSVGGPNYGYTF.

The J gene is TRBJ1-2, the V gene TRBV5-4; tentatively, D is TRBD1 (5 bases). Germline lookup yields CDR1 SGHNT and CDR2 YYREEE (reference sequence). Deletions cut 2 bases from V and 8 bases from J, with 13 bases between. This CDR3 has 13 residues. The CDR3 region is CASSLAGMVGYTF. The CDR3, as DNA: TGTGCCAGCAGCTTAGCAGGGATGGTGGGCTACACCTTC.

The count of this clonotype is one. The CDR3 spells CASSLESGHRYTIYF. CDR3 coding DNA: TGTGCCAGCAGCTTAGAATCGGGACACCGATACACCATATATTTT. V and J are TRBV7-9 and TRBJ1-3; TRBD1 might be the D (6 bases). The CDR3 is 15 amino acids. CDR1 SEHNR and CDR2 FQNEAQ come from the germline V gene (reference sequence). The V end was cut by 1 base, the J end by 8 bases, with 15 bases between.

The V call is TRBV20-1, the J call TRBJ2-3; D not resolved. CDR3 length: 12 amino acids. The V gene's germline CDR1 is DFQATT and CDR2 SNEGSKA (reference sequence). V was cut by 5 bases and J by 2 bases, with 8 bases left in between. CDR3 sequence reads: CSAPEITDTQYF. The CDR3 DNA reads TGCAGTGCTCCCGAAATCACAGATACGCAGTATTTT.

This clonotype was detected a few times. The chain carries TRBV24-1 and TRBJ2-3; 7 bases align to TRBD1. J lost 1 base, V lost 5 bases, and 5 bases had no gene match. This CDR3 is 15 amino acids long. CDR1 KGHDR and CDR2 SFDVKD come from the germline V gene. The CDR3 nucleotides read TGTGCCACCAGTGTCGGTGGACAGGGCACAGATACGCAGTATTTT. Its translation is CATSVGGQGTDTQYF.

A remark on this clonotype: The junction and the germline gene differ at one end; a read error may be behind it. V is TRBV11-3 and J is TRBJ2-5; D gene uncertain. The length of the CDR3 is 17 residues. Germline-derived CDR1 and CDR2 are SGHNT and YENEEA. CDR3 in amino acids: CATSLAYGPSSQETQYF. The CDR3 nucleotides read TGTGCCACCAGCTTAGCTTACGGCCCGTCCTCCCAAGAGACCCAGTACTTC.

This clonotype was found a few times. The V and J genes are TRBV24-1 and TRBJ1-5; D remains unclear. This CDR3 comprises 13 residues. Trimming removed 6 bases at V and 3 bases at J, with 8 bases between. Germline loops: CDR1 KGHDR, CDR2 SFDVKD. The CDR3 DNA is TGTGCCACCAGTAATGGAGCCAATCAGCCCCAGCATTTT. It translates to CATSNGANQPQHF.

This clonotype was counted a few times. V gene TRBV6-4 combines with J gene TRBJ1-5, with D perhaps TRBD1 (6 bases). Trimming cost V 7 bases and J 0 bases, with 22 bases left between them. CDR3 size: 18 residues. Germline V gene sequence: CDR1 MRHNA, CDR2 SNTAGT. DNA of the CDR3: TGTGCCAGCACGGGGGGCTTGGGGGTTTTCTATAGCAATCAGCCCCAGCATTTT. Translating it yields CASTGGLGVFYSNQPQHF.

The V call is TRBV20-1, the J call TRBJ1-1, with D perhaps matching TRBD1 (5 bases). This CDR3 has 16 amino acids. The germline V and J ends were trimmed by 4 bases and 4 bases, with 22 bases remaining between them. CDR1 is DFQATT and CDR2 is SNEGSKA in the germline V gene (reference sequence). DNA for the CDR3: TGCAGTGCTACGCTGTTGGGGGTTAGTGGGGGCACTGAAGCTTTCTTT. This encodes CSATLLGVSGGTEAFF.